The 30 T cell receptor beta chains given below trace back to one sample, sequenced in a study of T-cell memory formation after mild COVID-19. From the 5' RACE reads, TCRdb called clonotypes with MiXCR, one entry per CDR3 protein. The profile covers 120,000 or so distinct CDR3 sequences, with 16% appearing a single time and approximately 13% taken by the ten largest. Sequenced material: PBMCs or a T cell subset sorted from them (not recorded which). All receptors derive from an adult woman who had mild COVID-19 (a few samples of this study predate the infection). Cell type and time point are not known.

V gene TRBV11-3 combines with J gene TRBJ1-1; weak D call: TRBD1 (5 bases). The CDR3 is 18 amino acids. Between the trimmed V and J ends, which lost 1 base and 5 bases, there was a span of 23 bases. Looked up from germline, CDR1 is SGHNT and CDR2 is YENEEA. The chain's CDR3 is CASSLAPGTGPRGTEAFF. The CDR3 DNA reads TGTGCCAGCAGCTTAGCTCCTGGAACGGGACCCCGAGGGACTGAAGCTTTCTTT.

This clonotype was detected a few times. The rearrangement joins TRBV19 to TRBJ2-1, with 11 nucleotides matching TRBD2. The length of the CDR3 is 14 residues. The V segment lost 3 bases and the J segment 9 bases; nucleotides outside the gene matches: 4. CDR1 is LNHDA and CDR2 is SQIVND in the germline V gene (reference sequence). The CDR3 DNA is TGTGCCAGTAGTATTAGCGGGGGGGCAATTGAGCAGTTCTTC. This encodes CASSISGGAIEQFF.

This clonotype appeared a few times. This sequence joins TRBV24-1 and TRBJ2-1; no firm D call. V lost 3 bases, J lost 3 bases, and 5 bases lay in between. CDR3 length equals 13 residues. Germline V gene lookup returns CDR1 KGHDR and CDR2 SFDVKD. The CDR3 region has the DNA TGTGCCACCAGTGATCGTCTCTACAATGAGCAGTTCTTC. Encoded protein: CATSDRLYNEQFF.

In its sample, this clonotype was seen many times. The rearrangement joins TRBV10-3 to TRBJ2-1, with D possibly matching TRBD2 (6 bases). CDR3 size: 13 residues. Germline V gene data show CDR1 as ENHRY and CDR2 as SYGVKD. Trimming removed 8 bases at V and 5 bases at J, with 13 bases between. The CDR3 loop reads CAIGHGGDNEQFF. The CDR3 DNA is TGTGCCATCGGACACGGAGGGGACAATGAGCAGTTCTTC.

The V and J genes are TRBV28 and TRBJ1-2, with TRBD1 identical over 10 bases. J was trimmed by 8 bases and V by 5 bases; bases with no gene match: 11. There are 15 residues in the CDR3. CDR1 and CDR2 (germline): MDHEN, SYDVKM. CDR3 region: CASSPVTGGVVGYTF. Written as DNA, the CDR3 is TGTGCCAGCAGTCCCGTGACAGGGGGCGTTGTGGGCTACACCTTC.

In DNA form, the CDR3 reads TGTGCCAGCAGCTTACCGCGGGACAACCCGACTAGCACAGATACGCAGTATTTT. This encodes CASSLPRDNPTSTDTQYF. The V call is TRBV7-8, the J call TRBJ2-3; possibly TRBD1 or TRBD2 for D (6 bases each). This CDR3 is built from 18 residues. The germline V gene encodes CDR1 SGHVS and CDR2 FQNEAQ. V lost 2 bases to trimming and J lost 0 bases, with 18 bases between them.

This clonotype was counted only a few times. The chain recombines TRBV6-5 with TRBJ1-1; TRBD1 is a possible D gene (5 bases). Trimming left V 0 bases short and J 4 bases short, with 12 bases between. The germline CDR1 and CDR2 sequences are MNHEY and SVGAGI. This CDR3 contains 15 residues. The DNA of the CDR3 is TGTGCCAGCAGTTACTCGAGGGGTTGGGGCACTGAAGCTTTCTTT. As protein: CASSYSRGWGTEAFF.

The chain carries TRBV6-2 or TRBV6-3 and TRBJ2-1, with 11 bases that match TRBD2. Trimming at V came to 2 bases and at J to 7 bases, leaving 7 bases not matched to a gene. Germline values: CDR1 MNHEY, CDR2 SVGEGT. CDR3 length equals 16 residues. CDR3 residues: CASSYDSGRARNEQFF. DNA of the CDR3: TGTGCCAGCAGTTACGATAGCGGGAGGGCCAGAAATGAGCAGTTCTTC.

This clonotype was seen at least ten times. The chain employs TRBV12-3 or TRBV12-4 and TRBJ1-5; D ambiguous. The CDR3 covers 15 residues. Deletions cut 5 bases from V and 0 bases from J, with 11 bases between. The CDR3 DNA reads TGTGCCAGCAGTCCTGACGGTTATAGCAATCAGCCCCAGCATTTT. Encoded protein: CASSPDGYSNQPQHF.

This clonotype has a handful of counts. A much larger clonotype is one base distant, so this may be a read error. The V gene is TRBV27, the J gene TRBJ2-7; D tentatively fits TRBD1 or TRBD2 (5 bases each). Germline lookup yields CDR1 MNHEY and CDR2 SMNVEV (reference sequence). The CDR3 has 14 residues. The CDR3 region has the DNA TGTGCCAGCAGTTTCGGGGCTTCGGTCAACGAGCAGGACTTC. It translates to CASSFGASVNEQDF.

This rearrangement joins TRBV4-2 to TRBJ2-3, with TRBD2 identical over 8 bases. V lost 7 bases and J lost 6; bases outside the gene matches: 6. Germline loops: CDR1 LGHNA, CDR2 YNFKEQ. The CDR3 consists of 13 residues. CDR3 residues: CASKGGGTDTQYF. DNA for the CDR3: TGTGCCAGCAAAGGCGGGGGGACCGATACGCAGTATTTT.

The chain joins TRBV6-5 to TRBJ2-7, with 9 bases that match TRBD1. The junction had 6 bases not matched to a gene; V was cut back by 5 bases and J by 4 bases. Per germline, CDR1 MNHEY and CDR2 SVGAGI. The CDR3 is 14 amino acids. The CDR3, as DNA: TGTGCCAGCAGTCCGGGACAGGGAATGTACGAGCAGTACTTC. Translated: CASSPGQGMYEQYF.

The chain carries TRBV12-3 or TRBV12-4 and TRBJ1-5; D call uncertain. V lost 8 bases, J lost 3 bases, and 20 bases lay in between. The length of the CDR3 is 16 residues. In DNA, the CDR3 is TGTGCCAGCTCTCAACGGGGATGGACTTACAATCAGCCCCAGCATTTT. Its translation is CASSQRGWTYNQPQHF.

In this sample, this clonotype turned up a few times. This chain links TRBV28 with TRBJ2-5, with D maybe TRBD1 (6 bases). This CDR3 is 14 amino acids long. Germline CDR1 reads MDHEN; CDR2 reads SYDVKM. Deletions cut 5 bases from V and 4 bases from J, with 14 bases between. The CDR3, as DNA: TGTGCCAGCAGTGACAGGCTAGTAGGAGAGACCCAGTACTTC. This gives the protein CASSDRLVGETQYF.

The CDR3 nucleotides are TGTGCCAGCAGCTTTCGGACAGGGGAAGAGACCCAGTACTTC. Its translation is CASSFRTGEETQYF. The chain uses TRBV7-6 and TRBJ2-5, with TRBD1 identical over 9 bases. V trimming: 3 bases; J trimming: 3 bases; junction bases outside the gene matches: 2. Germline loops: CDR1 SGHVS, CDR2 FNYEAQ. The CDR3 runs 14 residues.

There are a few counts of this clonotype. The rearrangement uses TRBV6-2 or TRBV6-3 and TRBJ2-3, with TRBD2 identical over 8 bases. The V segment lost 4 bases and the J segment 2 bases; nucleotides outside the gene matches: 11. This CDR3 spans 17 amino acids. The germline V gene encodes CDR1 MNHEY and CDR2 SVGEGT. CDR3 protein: CASSSYLTSVHTDTQYF. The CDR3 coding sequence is TGTGCCAGCAGTTCCTACTTGACTAGCGTCCACACAGATACGCAGTATTTT.

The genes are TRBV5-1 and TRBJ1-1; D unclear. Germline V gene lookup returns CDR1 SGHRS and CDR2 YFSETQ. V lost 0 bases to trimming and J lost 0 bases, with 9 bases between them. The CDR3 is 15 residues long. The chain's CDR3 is CASSLGLPMNTEAFF. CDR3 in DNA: TGCGCCAGCAGCTTGGGACTCCCCATGAACACTGAAGCTTTCTTT.

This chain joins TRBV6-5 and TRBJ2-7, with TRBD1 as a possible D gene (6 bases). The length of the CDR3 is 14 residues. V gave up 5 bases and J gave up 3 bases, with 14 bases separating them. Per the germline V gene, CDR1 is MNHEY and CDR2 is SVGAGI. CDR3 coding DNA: TGTGCCAGCAGTAAACAGGGCTTGGACTACGAGCAGTACTTC. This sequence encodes CASSKQGLDYEQYF.

The CDR3 DNA reads as TGTGCCAGCAGCTTCGGGAGGGCCTATGAGACCCAGTACTTC. It specifies CASSFGRAYETQYF. V is TRBV7-9 and J is TRBJ2-5, with TRBD2 matching 8 bases. The CDR3 covers 14 residues. The J segment lost 5 bases and the V segment lost 3 bases, leaving 5 bases of the junction unmatched. CDR1 is SEHNR and CDR2 is FQNEAQ in the germline V gene (reference sequence). Variable domain in full (rest from reference TRBV7-9 and TRBJ2-5): DTGVSQNPRHKITKRGQNVTFRCDPISEHNRLYWYRQTLGQGPEFLTYFQNEAQLEKSRLLSDRFSAERPKGSFSTLEIQRTEQGDSAMYLCASSFGRAYETQYFGPGTRLLVL.

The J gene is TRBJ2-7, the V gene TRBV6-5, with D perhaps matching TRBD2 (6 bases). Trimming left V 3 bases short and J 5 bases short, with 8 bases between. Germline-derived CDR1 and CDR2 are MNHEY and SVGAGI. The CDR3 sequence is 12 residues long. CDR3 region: CASSYGGHEQYF. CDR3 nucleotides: TGTGCCAGCAGTTATGGAGGGCACGAGCAGTACTTC.

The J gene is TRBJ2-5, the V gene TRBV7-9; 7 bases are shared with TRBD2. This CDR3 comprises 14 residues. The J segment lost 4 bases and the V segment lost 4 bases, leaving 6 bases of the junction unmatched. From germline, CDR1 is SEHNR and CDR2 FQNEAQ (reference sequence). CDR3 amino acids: CASSSGPGGETQYF. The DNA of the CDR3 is TGTGCCAGCAGCTCGGGACCGGGGGGAGAGACCCAGTACTTC.

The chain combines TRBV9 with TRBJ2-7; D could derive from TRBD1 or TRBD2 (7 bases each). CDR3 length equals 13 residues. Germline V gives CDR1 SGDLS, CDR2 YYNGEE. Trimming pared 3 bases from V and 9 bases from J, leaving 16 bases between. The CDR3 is CASSEGGGDGQYF. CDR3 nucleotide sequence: TGTGCCAGCAGCGAGGGAGGGGGCGACGGGCAGTACTTC. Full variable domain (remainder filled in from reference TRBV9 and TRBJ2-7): DSGVTQTPKHLITATGQRVTLRCSPRSGDLSVYWYQQSLDQGLQFLIQYYNGEERAKGNILERFSAQQFPDLHSELNLSSLELGDSALYFCASSEGGGDGQYFGPGTRLTVT.

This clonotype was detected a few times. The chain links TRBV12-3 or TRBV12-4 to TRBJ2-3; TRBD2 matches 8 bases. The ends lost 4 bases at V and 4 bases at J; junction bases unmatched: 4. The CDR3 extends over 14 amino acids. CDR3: CASSWAGGPDTQYF. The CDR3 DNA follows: TGTGCCAGCAGTTGGGCGGGAGGCCCAGATACGCAGTATTTT.

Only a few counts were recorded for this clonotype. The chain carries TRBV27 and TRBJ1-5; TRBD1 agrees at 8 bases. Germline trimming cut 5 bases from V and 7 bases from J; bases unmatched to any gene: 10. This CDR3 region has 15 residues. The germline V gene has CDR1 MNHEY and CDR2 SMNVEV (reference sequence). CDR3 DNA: TGTGCCAGCAGTCCTTTTGGACAGGGCGGGCAGCCCCAGCATTTT. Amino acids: CASSPFGQGGQPQHF.

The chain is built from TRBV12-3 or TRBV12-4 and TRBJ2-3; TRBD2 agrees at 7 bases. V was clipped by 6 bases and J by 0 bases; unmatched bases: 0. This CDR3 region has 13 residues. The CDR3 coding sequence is TGTGCCAGCAGAGCGGGGAGCACAGATACGCAGTATTTT. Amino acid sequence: CASRAGSTDTQYF.

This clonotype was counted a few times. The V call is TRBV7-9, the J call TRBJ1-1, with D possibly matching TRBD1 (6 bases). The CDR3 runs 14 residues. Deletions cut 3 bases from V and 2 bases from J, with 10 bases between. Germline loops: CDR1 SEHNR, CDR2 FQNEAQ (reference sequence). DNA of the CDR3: TGTGCCAGCAGCTTGGCACAGGGAAACACTGAAGCTTTCTTT. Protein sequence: CASSLAQGNTEAFF.

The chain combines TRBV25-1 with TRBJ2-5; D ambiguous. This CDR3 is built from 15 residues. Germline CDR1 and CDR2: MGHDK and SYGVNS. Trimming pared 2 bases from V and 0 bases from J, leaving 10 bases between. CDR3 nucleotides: TGTGCCAGCAGTGAACGGCAGCCCGACCAAGAGACCCAGTACTTC. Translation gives CASSERQPDQETQYF.

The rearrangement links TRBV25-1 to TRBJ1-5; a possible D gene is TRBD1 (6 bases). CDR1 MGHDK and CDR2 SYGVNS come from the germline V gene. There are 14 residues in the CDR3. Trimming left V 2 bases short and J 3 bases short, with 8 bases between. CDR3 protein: CASSETGSNQPQHF. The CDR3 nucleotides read TGTGCCAGCAGTGAAACAGGGTCCAATCAGCCCCAGCATTTT.

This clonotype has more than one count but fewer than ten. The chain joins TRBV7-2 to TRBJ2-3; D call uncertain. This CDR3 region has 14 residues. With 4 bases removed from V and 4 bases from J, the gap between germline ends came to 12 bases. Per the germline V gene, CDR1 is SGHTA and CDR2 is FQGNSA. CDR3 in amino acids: CASSSLRLADTQYF. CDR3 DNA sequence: TGTGCCAGCAGCTCCCTCCGCCTCGCAGATACGCAGTATTTT.

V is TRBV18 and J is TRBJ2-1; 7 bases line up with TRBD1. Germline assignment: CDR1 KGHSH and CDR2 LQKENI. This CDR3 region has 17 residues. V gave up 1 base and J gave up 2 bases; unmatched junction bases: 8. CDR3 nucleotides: TGTGCCAGCTCACCACGATTACAGGGGCATACCTACAATGAGCAGTTCTTC. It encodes CASSPRLQGHTYNEQFF.